This T cell receptor beta chain is drawn from a study of CD8+ T cells in alopecia areata. Study-wide background: Treated individuals took tofacitinib by mouth, 5 to 10 mg twice daily. A 6-month off-drug phase came after tofacitinib, which had lasted 6 to 18 months.

Details on this clone: Antigen unknown.

Trimming shortened V by 6 bases and J by 6 bases, and 18 bases separated the two germline ends. CDR1 and CDR2 from the germline V gene are GTSNPN and SVGIG (reference sequence). This CDR3 spans 13 amino acids. RNA extraction and reverse transcription yielded cDNA as sequencing template. Produced via immunoSEQ multiplex PCR; TCRdb's table is partial and in-frame only. The sample gives some 99,000 clones, roughly two fifths of which show up once; roughly 0.79% is in the top ten. Study results and caveats: Affected lesional scalp, above all in alopecia totalis/universalis, was more clonal than normal scalp.

This chain links TRBV30 with TRBJ2-7, with D unclear. This clonotype was obtained from a human donor with alopecia areata. Sequenced input: CD4+ T cells sorted from blood. The CDR3 nucleotides are TGTGCCTGCGCATGGACCTCCGGTGGCGAGCAGTACTTC. Residues: CACAWTSGGEQYF.